This is a list of T cell receptor beta chains from one sample in a study of blood T cell repertoires in COVID-19. Sequencing used immunoSEQ multiplex PCR; TCRdb keeps in-frame clones, though not all of them. The sample comprises about 150,000 clones, roughly 80% of which are singletons, and about 2% rests with the top ten. Sequencing was performed on peripheral blood. The receptors here all came from a man between 65 and 80 years old with acute or convalescent COVID-19. The CDR3 runs from the conserved cysteine through the conserved F or W. Each record gives: V gene, clone size, J gene, CDR3 length, D gene, CDR3 protein, CDR3 DNA. D genes are given only for firm matches. Not all rows give a size; the values are once, few, many and, for expanded clones, a class.

TRBV30,NA,TRBJ1-2,11,NA,CAWTLGGGYTF,TGTGCCTGGACGTTAGGGGGTGGCTACACCTTC
TRBV6-5,NA,TRBJ1-5,15,TRBD1,CASSYRRQGGQPQHF,TGTGCCAGCAGTTACCGGAGACAGGGAGGTCAGCCCCAGCATTTT
TRBV5-1,NA,TRBJ2-1,14,NA,CASKDQGLTGDHFF,TGCGCCAGCAAAGATCAGGGGTTGACTGGAGATCATTTCTTC
TRBV7-9,once,TRBJ2-7,19,TRBD2,CASSLEDGTSGSGSYEQYF,TGTGCCAGCAGCTTAGAAGATGGGACTAGCGGGAGCGGCTCCTACGAGCAGTACTTC
TRBV4-1,NA,TRBJ2-6,19,TRBD1,CASSQDTDRGNSGANVLTF,TGCGCCAGCAGCCAAGATACGGACAGGGGAAACTCTGGGGCCAACGTCCTGACTTTC
TRBV6-2/TRBV6-3,few,TRBJ2-2,16,TRBD2,CASSDGLAGVTGELFF,TGTGCCAGCAGCGACGGACTAGCGGGAGTCACCGGGGAGCTGTTTTTT
TRBV4-1,NA,TRBJ1-1,13,NA,CASSRGGSTEAFF,TGCGCCAGCAGCCGAGGCGGGAGCACTGAAGCTTTCTTT
TRBV7-9,NA,TRBJ2-5,13,NA,CASSLTLSQTQYF,TGTGCCAGCAGCCTAACACTATCCCAGACCCAGTACTTC
TRBV4-2,NA,TRBJ2-5,15,TRBD2,CASSHASGSRETQYF,TGTGCCAGCAGCCATGCTAGCGGGAGTCGTGAGACCCAGTACTTC
TRBV5-1,NA,TRBJ1-2,14,TRBD1,CASSTPGQGYGYTF,TGCGCCAGCAGCACCCCGGGACAGGGTTATGGCTACACCTTC
TRBV19,NA,TRBJ2-1,14,TRBD2,CASRRSGSPNEQFF,TGTGCCAGTAGGAGGAGCGGGAGTCCGAATGAGCAGTTCTTC
TRBV11-3,NA,TRBJ2-2,15,TRBD1,CASSRTGTNTGELFF,TGTGCCAGCAGCCGGACAGGGACGAACACCGGGGAGCTGTTTTTT
TRBV28,NA,TRBJ1-1,15,NA,CASSLSGRLLIGAFF,TGTGCCAGCAGTTTGTCAGGCCGTTTGTTGATCGGAGCTTTCTTT
TRBV7-2,NA,TRBJ1-4,15,NA,CASSLEGQGQEKLFF,TGTGCCAGCAGCTTAGAGGGTCAGGGTCAAGAAAAACTGTTTTTT
TRBV5-4,NA,TRBJ2-3,14,TRBD1,CASSFGTVTDTQYF,TGTGCCAGCAGCTTCGGGACAGTCACAGATACGCAGTATTTT
TRBV25-1,NA,TRBJ1-2,16,NA,CASSGGTGIWSYGYTF,TGTGCCAGCAGTGGCGGGACGGGAATATGGAGCTATGGCTACACCTTC
TRBV19,NA,TRBJ1-2,15,NA,CASSIDQASNYGYTF,TGTGCCAGTAGTATAGATCAAGCCTCTAATTATGGCTACACCTTC
TRBV6-9,few,TRBJ1-3,13,TRBD1,CASSRQGADTIYF,TGTGCCAGCAGTCGACAGGGGGCAGACACCATATATTTT
TRBV9,NA,TRBJ2-5,15,NA,CASSGRDWGQETQYF,TGTGCCAGCAGCGGCCGGGACTGGGGGCAAGAGACCCAGTACTTC
TRBV28,NA,TRBJ2-7,13,TRBD1,CASSPTGPYEQYF,TGTGCCAGCAGCCCGACAGGGCCCTACGAGCAGTACTTC
TRBV6-2/TRBV6-3,NA,TRBJ1-1,19,NA,CASSYLPAWQGPSNTEAFF,TGTGCCAGCAGTTACCTCCCCGCCTGGCAGGGGCCCTCGAACACTGAAGCTTTCTTT
TRBV6-5,NA,TRBJ2-2,14,NA,CASSSVLMFGELFF,TGTGCCAGCAGTTCCGTCCTAATGTTCGGGGAGCTGTTTTTT
TRBV10-3,once,TRBJ1-2,13,TRBD1,CAISESTGRGYTF,TGTGCCATCAGTGAGTCGACAGGGAGGGGCTACACCTTC
TRBV19,NA,TRBJ2-7,15,TRBD1,CASSIRQGPTYEQYF,TGTGCCAGTAGTATCCGACAGGGGCCTACCTACGAGCAGTACTTC
TRBV3-1/TRBV3-2,NA,TRBJ1-1,14,NA,CASSPRPQGAEAFF,TGTGCCAGCAGCCCAAGGCCTCAGGGCGCTGAAGCTTTCTTT
TRBV21-1,NA,TRBJ1-6,16,NA,CASSSPRGARRSPLHF,TGTGCCAGCAGCTCCCCTCGGGGGGCTCGGCGTTCACCCCTCCACTTT
TRBV30,NA,TRBJ1-2,13,NA,CAWSIQGNYGYTF,TGTGCCTGGAGCATCCAGGGGAACTATGGCTACACCTTC
TRBV6-5,NA,TRBJ1-6,15,NA,CASRAGRPYNSPLHF,TGTGCCAGCAGAGCAGGGAGGCCCTATAATTCACCCCTCCACTTT
TRBV6-5,NA,TRBJ2-3,14,NA,CASADTWGPDTQYF,TGTGCCAGCGCCGACACGTGGGGGCCGGATACGCAGTATTTT
TRBV10-3,NA,TRBJ2-4,17,NA,CAISDGLPLGSKNIQYF,TGTGCCATCAGTGACGGACTGCCGCTGGGTTCAAAAAACATTCAGTACTTC
TRBV5-1,NA,TRBJ1-4,15,TRBD1,CASSLPGQGHEKLFF,TGCGCCAGCAGCCTTCCGGGACAGGGCCACGAAAAACTGTTTTTT
TRBV9,few,TRBJ2-1,15,NA,CASSVGGGPYNEQFF,TGTGCCAGCAGCGTAGGGGGGGGCCCCTACAATGAGCAGTTCTTC
TRBV11-2,few,TRBJ1-2,11,NA,CASSSRGGYTF,TGTGCCAGCAGCTCCCGAGGTGGCTACACCTTC
TRBV12-3/TRBV12-4,NA,TRBJ2-7,12,NA,CASSFPGSEQYF,TGTGCCAGCAGTTTCCCGGGGAGCGAGCAGTACTTC
TRBV3-1/TRBV3-2,once,TRBJ1-1,15,NA,CASSLSPQGHTEAFF,TGTGCCAGCAGTTTGAGCCCCCAGGGGCACACTGAAGCTTTCTTT
TRBV15,NA,TRBJ2-3,16,NA,CATSRDRGQGTDTQYF,TGTGCCACCAGCAGAGATCGGGGTCAGGGCACAGATACGCAGTATTTT
TRBV10-1,NA,TRBJ2-1,17,TRBD2,CASSDSAGGGRAAEQFF,TGCGCCAGCAGTGATTCCGCCGGGGGAGGGAGGGCCGCTGAGCAGTTCTTC
TRBV15,NA,TRBJ2-7,15,NA,CATSRDQGQFYEQYF,TGTGCCACCAGCAGAGATCAAGGACAGTTCTACGAGCAGTACTTC
TRBV5-4,NA,TRBJ1-2,17,TRBD1,CASSLDIGTGVSYGYTF,TGTGCCAGCAGCTTAGATATCGGGACAGGTGTTTCCTATGGCTACACCTTC
TRBV28,NA,TRBJ1-1,18,TRBD1,CASSLWGGQGARNTEAFF,TGTGCCAGCAGTTTATGGGGGGGACAGGGGGCGAGGAACACTGAAGCTTTCTTT
TRBV19,NA,TRBJ2-1,13,TRBD1,CAISDRGGDEQFF,TGTGCCATCTCGGACAGGGGGGGGGATGAGCAGTTCTTC